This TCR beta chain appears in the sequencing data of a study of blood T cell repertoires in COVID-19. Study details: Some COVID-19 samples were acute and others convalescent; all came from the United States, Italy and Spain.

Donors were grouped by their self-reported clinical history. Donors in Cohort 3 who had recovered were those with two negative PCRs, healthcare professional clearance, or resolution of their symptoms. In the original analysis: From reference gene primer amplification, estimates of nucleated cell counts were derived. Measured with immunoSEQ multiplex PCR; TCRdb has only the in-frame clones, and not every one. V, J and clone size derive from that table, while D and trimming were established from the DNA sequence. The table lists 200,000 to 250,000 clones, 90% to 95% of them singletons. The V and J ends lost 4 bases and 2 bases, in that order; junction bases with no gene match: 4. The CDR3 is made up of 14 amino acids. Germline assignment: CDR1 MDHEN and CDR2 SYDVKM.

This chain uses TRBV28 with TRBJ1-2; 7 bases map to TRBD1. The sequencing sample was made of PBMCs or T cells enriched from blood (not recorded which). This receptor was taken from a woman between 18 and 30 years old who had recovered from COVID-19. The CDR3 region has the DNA TGTGCCAGCAGTTCTACGGGACAGAACTATGGCTACACCTTC. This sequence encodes CASSSTGQNYGYTF.